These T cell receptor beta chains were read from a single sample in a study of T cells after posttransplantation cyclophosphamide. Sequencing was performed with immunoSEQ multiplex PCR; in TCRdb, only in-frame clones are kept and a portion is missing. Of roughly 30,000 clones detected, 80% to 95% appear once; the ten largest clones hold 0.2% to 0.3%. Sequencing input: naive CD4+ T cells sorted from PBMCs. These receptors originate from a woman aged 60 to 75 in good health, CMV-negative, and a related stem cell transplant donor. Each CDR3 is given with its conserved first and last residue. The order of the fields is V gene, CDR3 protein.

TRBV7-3	CASSMGGRADTQYF
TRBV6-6	CASLPGQKNSPLHF
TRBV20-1	CSAQTDQPQHF
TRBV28	CASSARQSMNTEAFF
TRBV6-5	CASSYSGGAYNEQFF
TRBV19	CASDRDRVEETQYF
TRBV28	CASSTSDIQYF
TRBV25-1	CASRRTGNNQPQYF
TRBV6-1	CASSEASGGYYGYTF
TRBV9	CASSGGRHEKLFF
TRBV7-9	CASSPSPGATETQYF
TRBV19	CASSILPYSDNSPLHF
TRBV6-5	CASSPSGGISYEQYF
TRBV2	CASREQGSVSPLHF
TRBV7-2	CASSWTAYNEQFF
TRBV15	CATSRDRTAGNTIYF
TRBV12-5	CASAAQGFYGYTF
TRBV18	CASSPRTGVGQPQHF
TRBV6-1	CASLDRLAKNIQYF
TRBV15	CATSRGLLQETQYF
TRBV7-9	CASSGGTGGGGAFF
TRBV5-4	CASGSSGAQKNIQYF
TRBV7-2	CASSLVGTSGPTDTQYF
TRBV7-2	CASSLAAESSYEQYF
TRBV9	CASSPPRDSGNTIYF
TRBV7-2	CASSLTGSRAFSGNTIYF
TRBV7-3	CASSRGGVGEQYF
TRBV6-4	CASSDQDRGGNQPQHF
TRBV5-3	CARSTDRDNSPLHF
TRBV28	CASSFQGRIGEQYF
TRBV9	CASSQQGQGAHEQYF
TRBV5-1	CASSLNGGAQKDTQYF
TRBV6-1	CASVAGGIETQYF
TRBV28	CASSLGGEWTEAFF
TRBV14	CASSPLANRNTGELFF
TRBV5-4	CASSFGGTKETQYF
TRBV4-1	CASSQEGVNRDRTNEQFF
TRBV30	CAWTGEAISGNTIYF
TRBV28	CASSFSLYEQYF
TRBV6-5	CASTRRGSYGYTF
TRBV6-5	CASSYSWGGGYTF
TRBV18	CASSPTGGLSGNTIYF
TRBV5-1	CASSLVGEAVTEAFF
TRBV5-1	CASSQGGTNSPLHF
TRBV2	CASKGDRGYNSPLHF
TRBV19	CAAYVESGEAFF
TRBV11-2	CASSSQGETQYF